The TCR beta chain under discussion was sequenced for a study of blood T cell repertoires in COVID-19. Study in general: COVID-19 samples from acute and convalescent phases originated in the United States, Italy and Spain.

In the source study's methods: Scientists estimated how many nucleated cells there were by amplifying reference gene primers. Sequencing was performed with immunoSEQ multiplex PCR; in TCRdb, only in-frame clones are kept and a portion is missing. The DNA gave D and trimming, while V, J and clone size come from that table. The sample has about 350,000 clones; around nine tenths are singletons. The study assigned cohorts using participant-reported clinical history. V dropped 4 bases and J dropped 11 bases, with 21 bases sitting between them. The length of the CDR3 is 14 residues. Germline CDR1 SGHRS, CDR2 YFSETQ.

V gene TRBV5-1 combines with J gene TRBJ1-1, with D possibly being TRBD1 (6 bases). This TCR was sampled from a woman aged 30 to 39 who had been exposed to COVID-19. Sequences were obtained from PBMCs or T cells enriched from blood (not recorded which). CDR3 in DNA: TGCGCCAGCAGCCATAGACCGGGGGCGGGGGATGCTTTCTTT. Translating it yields CASSHRPGAGDAFF.